This T cell receptor beta chain originates from a study of T cells after yellow fever vaccination. Study results and caveats: The CD4 compartment and the CD8 compartment contained a small share of clonotypes in common. Sorted repertoires could include abundant contaminating clonotypes from bulk cells.

This CDR3 region has 15 residues. Germline lookup yields CDR1 SGHTA and CDR2 FQGNSA. The ends were cut back, 2 bases at V and 6 bases at J, with 15 bases in the middle. This clonotype was counted a few times. Its cognate antigen is unknown. UMIs and a universal primer site were added when TCR cDNA was made by 5'RACE template switching. TCRdb called the 5' RACE reads again in MiXCR, with one record for every CDR3 protein. The sample lists a few hundred thousand distinct CDR3 sequences, about 5.2% occurring once. This chain uses TRBV7-2 with TRBJ2-3, with D tentatively TRBD2 (5 bases). This sequence originates from a man aged 18 to 29 who received the YFV17D yellow fever vaccine. The sample here was CD4+ T cells sorted from PBMCs, taken on the day of the yellow fever booster vaccination. CDR3: CASSLNGHGMDTQYF. CDR3 nucleotides: TGTGCCAGCAGCTTAAACGGCCACGGGATGGATACGCAGTATTTT.